The clone carrying this T cell receptor beta chain was counted many times. TCRdb recomputed calls from the 5' RACE reads with MiXCR, one row per CDR3 protein. The data show a few hundred thousand distinct CDR3 sequences, about 10% seen once. This sample was taken from a study of T-cell memory formation after mild COVID-19. The sequenced sample consisted of PBMCs or a T cell subset sorted from them (not recorded which). The TCR sequence derives from a man in his late teens or twenties who had mild COVID-19 (a few samples of this study predate the infection). Cell type and time point are not known.

CDR3 amino acids: CASSLGASGETDTQYF. In DNA form, the CDR3 reads TGCGCCAGCAGCTTGGGAGCTAGCGGGGAGACAGATACGCAGTATTTT. The chain carries TRBV5-1 and TRBJ2-3; 9 nucleotides match TRBD2. Germline trimming cut 0 bases from V and 3 bases from J; bases unmatched to any gene: 5. This CDR3 region has 16 residues. Germline CDR1 is SGHRS and CDR2 is YFSETQ.